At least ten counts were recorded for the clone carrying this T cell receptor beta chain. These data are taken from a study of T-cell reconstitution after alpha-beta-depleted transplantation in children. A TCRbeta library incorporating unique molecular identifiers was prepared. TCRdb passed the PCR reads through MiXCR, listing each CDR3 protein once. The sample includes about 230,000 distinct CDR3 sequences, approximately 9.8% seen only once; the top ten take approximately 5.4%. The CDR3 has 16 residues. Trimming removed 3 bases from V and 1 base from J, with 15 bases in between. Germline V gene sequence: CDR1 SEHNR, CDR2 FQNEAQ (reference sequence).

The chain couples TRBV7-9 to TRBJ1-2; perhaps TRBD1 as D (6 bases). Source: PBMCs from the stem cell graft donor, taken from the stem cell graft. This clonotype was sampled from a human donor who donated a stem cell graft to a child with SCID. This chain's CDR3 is CASSFLVAGVNYGYTF. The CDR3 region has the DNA TGTGCCAGCAGCTTTTTAGTGGCAGGGGTTAACTATGGCTACACCTTC.